This is a list of T cell receptor beta chains from one sample in a study of Graves' ophthalmopathy and Graves' hyperthyroidism. TCRdb redid the calling of the multiplex PCR reads with MiXCR, one entry per CDR3 protein. The table records around 1.1 million distinct CDR3 sequences, about two fifths of them present only once. The specimen sequenced was peripheral blood or thyroid tissue (not recorded which). The receptor source for this set is an adult man with Graves' hyperthyroidism. Each CDR3 is given without its conserved first and last residue. Fields, in order: V gene, CDR3 protein.

V gene: TRBV7-2; CDR3 protein: ASSLGGPGGEQPQH
V gene: TRBV29-1; CDR3 protein: SVETEGYYEQY
V gene: TRBV13; CDR3 protein: ASSLEAGGKYEQY
V gene: TRBV4-3; CDR3 protein: ASSRSGQGRNEKLF
V gene: TRBV6-6; CDR3 protein: ASSYSAADSVTEAF
V gene: TRBV19; CDR3 protein: ASSEISGSSTDTQY
V gene: TRBV6-4; CDR3 protein: ASSRRTQGNQPQH
V gene: TRBV24-1; CDR3 protein: ATSDPGWSRVAGTQY
V gene: TRBV29-1; CDR3 protein: SVVKGTGVPEAF
V gene: TRBV5-6; CDR3 protein: ASSPSGWGLEYGYT
V gene: TRBV7-2; CDR3 protein: ASSPGRGRGSYEQY
V gene: TRBV10-3; CDR3 protein: AISTEAHEQY
V gene: TRBV7-2; CDR3 protein: ATGRDRSQETQY
V gene: TRBV20-1; CDR3 protein: SARGRGDSSYEQY
V gene: TRBV5-1; CDR3 protein: ASSLDGQGMWGTEAF
V gene: TRBV10-2; CDR3 protein: ASSERRQETQY
V gene: TRBV5-8; CDR3 protein: ASSLFQFSGNTIY
V gene: TRBV20-1; CDR3 protein: SAAFLGGNYGYT